This T cell receptor (beta chain) was identified in a study of blood T cell repertoires in COVID-19. Study at large: Sites in the United States, Italy and Spain provided acute and convalescent COVID-19 samples. The cDNA or gDNA used as material had been derived from T cells, B-cell-depleted T cells, or PBMCs.

The CDR3 spans 13 residues. CDR1 is SEHNR, CDR2 FQNEAQ, per germline (reference sequence). Trimming cost V 3 bases and J 5 bases, with 7 bases left between them. Here immunoSEQ multiplex PCR was the method, and the copy in TCRdb shows in-frame clones only, minus some. The table shows 50,000 to 75,000 clones, with around 77% occurring only once. V usage is TRBV7-9 and J usage is TRBJ2-2; D is ambiguous. The receptor was isolated from a man older than 75 with active or convalescent COVID-19. The sequenced sample was peripheral blood. The CDR3 sequence is CASSFRQTGELFF. CDR3 sequence (DNA): TGTGCCAGCAGCTTCCGTCAGACCGGGGAGCTGTTTTTT.